This T cell receptor beta chain was recovered during a study of OX40 agonist ivuxolimab in advanced cancers. Clones were sequenced by immunoSEQ multiplex PCR, and TCRdb holds only the in-frame ones, with some missing. In the table there are 50,000 to 85,000 clones, less than 90% of which are singletons. This receptor was identified in an adult with an advanced solid tumor such as melanoma, head and neck, liver or kidney cancer. Sequenced here: CD4+ or CD8+ T cells sorted from blood, sampled in a trial of the OX40 agonist ivuxolimab.

This CDR3 is CASSLGGEDGKNIQYF. In DNA, the CDR3 is TGTGCCAGCAGTTTGGGTGGGGAAGACGGCAAAAACATTCAGTACTTC. V gene TRBV28 combines with J gene TRBJ2-4; no firm D call. Germline V gene data show CDR1 as MDHEN and CDR2 as SYDVKM. The CDR3 length is 16 residues. V was pared by 3 bases and J by 3 bases, with 15 bases between. The full variable domain, completed using reference TRBV28 and TRBJ2-4, is DVKVTQSSRYLVKRTGEKVFLECVQDMDHENMFWYRQDPGLGLRLIYFSYDVKMKEKGDIPEGYSVSREKKERFSLILESASTNQTSMYLCASSLGGEDGKNIQYFGAGTRLSVL.